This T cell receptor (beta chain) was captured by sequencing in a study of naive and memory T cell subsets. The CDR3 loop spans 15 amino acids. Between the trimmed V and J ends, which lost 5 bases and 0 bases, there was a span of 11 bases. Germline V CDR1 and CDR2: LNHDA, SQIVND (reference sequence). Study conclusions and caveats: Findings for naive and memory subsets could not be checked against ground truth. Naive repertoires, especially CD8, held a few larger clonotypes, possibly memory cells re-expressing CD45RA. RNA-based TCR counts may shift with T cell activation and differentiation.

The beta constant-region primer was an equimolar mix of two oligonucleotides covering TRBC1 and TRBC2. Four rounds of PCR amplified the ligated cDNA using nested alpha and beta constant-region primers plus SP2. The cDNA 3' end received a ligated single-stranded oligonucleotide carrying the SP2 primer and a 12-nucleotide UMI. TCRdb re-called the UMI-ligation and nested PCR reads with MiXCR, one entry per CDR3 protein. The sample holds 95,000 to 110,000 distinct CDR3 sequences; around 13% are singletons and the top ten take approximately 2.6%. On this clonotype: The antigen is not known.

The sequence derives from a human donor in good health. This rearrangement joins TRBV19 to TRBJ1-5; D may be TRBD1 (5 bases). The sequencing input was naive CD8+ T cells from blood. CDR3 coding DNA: TGTGCCAGTAGTTACGCAGGGTATAGCAATCAGCCCCAGCATTTT. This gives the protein CASSYAGYSNQPQHF.